Listed here are 31 T cell receptor beta chains from one sample, sequenced in a study of cytomegalovirus exposure and HLA in healthy donors. PCR involved 60 Vbeta and 13 Jbeta primers. Only in-frame clones appear in the TCRdb table, and some are missing; sequencing was by immunoSEQ multiplex PCR. The sample has fewer than 150,000 clones, 70% to 85% seen once. Sequenced: PBMCs. Every receptor here comes from a woman aged 18-29 years in good health and CMV-seronegative.

The chain joins TRBV20-1 to TRBJ1-2; D call uncertain. Deletions cut 5 bases from V and 5 bases from J, with 6 bases between. Germline CDR1 is DFQATT and CDR2 is SNEGSKA (reference sequence). The CDR3 loop spans 10 amino acids. The CDR3 DNA reads TGCAGTGCTCCCCAGTATGGCTACACCTTC. Translation: CSAPQYGYTF.

This chain's CDR3 is CASSDFRTEAFF. CDR3 coding DNA: TGTGCCAGCAGTGACTTCAGGACTGAAGCTTTCTTT. This rearrangement joins TRBV2 to TRBJ1-1, with D unresolved. Trimming removed 3 bases from V and 5 bases from J, with 7 bases in between. The CDR3 is made up of 12 amino acids. CDR1 and CDR2 from the germline V gene are SNHLY and FYNNEI. The full variable domain, completed using reference TRBV2 and TRBJ1-1, is EPEVTQTPSHQVTQMGQEVILRCVPISNHLYFYWYRQILGQKVEFLVSFYNNEISEKSEIFDDQFSVERPDGSNFTLKIRSTKLEDSAMYFCASSDFRTEAFFGQGTRLTVV.

This clone was counted a single time. This chain uses TRBV9 with TRBJ2-1; 10 positions agree with TRBD2. This CDR3 has 15 residues. Germline values: CDR1 SGDLS, CDR2 YYNGEE. V was clipped by 4 bases and J by 7 bases; unmatched bases: 8. This chain's CDR3 is CASSPHSGRLNEQFF. CDR3 nucleotide sequence: TGTGCCAGCAGCCCCCATAGCGGGAGGTTGAATGAGCAGTTCTTC.

The sample holds one count of this clone. The chain is built from TRBV7-2 and TRBJ2-3; TRBD2 matches 7 bases. In germline, CDR1 is SGHTA, CDR2 FQGNSA. Trimming took 3 bases from V and 4 from J; bases not matched to a gene: 7. The CDR3 covers 15 residues. In nucleotides, the CDR3 is TGTGCCAGCAGCTTGATGGCGGGAGAGGCAGATACGCAGTATTTT. It translates to CASSLMAGEADTQYF.

The CDR3 reads CASSSQGREAQYF. The CDR3 DNA follows: TGTGCCAGCAGCTCTCAGGGGAGGGAGGCCCAGTACTTC. The V and J genes are TRBV5-6 and TRBJ2-5; TRBD2 is a possible D gene (7 bases). V gave up 3 bases and J gave up 9 bases, with 15 bases separating them. The CDR3 has 13 residues. In germline, CDR1 is SGHDT, CDR2 YYEEEE.

This rearrangement joins TRBV10-3 to TRBJ2-7; perhaps TRBD1 as D (6 bases). In germline, CDR1 is ENHRY, CDR2 SYGVKD. This CDR3 has 13 amino acids. V gave up 9 bases and J gave up 3 bases, with 15 bases separating them. CDR3 protein: CAIQQGLNYEQYV. The CDR3 DNA follows: TGTGCCATTCAACAGGGTCTCAACTACGAGCAGTACGTC.

The table lists this clone with a few counts. V gene TRBV4-2 combines with J gene TRBJ1-5; D uncertain. The CDR3 covers 13 residues. Trimming took off 0 bases at V and 6 bases at J, with 6 bases between the two ends. CDR1 LGHNA and CDR2 YNFKEQ come from the germline V gene. The CDR3: CASSQDLSQPQHF. The CDR3 DNA follows: TGTGCCAGCAGCCAAGATCTTAGTCAGCCCCAGCATTTT.

CDR3: CASSARTGEGGYTF. In nucleotides, the CDR3 is TGTGCCAGCAGCGCCCGGACAGGGGAAGGCGGCTACACCTTC. The chain combines TRBV7-9 with TRBJ1-2; 9 bases match TRBD1. Germline lookup yields CDR1 SEHNR and CDR2 FQNEAQ (reference sequence). Germline trimming cut 5 bases from V and 8 bases from J; bases unmatched to any gene: 9. The CDR3 has 14 amino acids. Combining the CDR3 with reference TRBV7-9 and TRBJ1-2 gives the whole variable domain DTGVSQNPRHKITKRGQNVTFRCDPISEHNRLYWYRQTLGQGPEFLTYFQNEAQLEKSRLLSDRFSAERPKGSFSTLEIQRTEQGDSAMYLCASSARTGEGGYTFGSGTRLTVV.

On this clone: The sample has other DNA sequences that encode this CDR3 too. The rearrangement uses TRBV10-2 and TRBJ1-1; the match to TRBD1 covers 7 bases. Per germline, CDR1 WSHSY and CDR2 SAAADI. This CDR3 is built from 14 residues. With V trimmed by 7 bases and J by 1 base, 6 bases remained unmatched. CDR3 in amino acids: CASKPSGGNTEAFF. The CDR3 DNA is TGCGCCAGCAAACCCTCAGGGGGGAACACTGAAGCTTTCTTT.

The chain joins TRBV6-6 to TRBJ1-1, with TRBD1 matching over 11 bases. The CDR3 is made up of 15 amino acids. Germline-derived CDR1 and CDR2 are MNHNY and SVGAGI (reference sequence). J was trimmed by 4 bases and V by 0 bases; bases with no gene match: 1. CDR3: CASSYSGQGGTEAFF. The CDR3 region has the DNA TGTGCCAGCAGTTACTCGGGACAGGGGGGCACTGAAGCTTTCTTT.

This clone was recorded once. The chain carries TRBV7-2 and TRBJ1-5; possible D gene TRBD1, 5 bases. V shed 4 bases and J shed 3 bases, with 10 bases lying between them. From germline, CDR1 is SGHTA and CDR2 FQGNSA. The CDR3 is made up of 14 amino acids. CDR3: CASSSGTHNQPQHF. The DNA for the CDR3 is TGTGCCAGCAGCTCCGGGACTCACAATCAGCCCCAGCATTTT.

The V and J genes are TRBV5-6 and TRBJ2-3; 12 bases match TRBD1. CDR3 size: 15 residues. Germline CDR1 and CDR2: SGHDT and YYEEEE. V lost 2 bases, J lost 4 bases, and 2 bases stayed unmatched. Here the CDR3 reads CASSFGTGGADTQYF. In DNA, the CDR3 is TGTGCCAGCAGCTTTGGGACAGGGGGCGCAGATACGCAGTATTTT.

This clone was found a few times. This chain connects TRBV4-1 to TRBJ2-1; D call uncertain. Trimming removed 1 base at V and 8 bases at J, with 9 bases between. The CDR3 loop spans 13 amino acids. Germline loops: CDR1 MGHRA, CDR2 YSYEKL. The CDR3, as DNA: TGCGCCAGCAGCCAAGGGGTTGGGCATGAGCAGTTCTTC. Translating gives CASSQGVGHEQFF.

The rearrangement joins TRBV5-8 to TRBJ2-1; a possible D gene is TRBD1 (6 bases). Germline V gene data show CDR1 as SGHTS and CDR2 as YDEGEE. Trimming stripped 1 base from V and 2 bases from J, with 10 bases between. This CDR3 region has 15 residues. Written as DNA, the CDR3 is TGTGCCAGCAGCTTGCTCGGGACAACCTACAATGAGCAGTTCTTC. Translated, it gives CASSLLGTTYNEQFF. Filled out from reference TRBV5-8 and TRBJ2-1, the complete variable domain reads EAGVTQSPTHLIKTRGQQATLRCSPISGHTSVYWYQQALGLGLQFLLWYDEGEERNRGNFPPRFSGRQFPNYSSELNVNALELEDSALYLCASSLLGTTYNEQFFGPGTRLTVL.

V usage is TRBV18 and J usage is TRBJ1-1, with D possibly matching TRBD1 (5 bases). This CDR3 contains 14 residues. The germline V gene has CDR1 KGHSH and CDR2 LQKENI. V gave up 3 bases and J gave up 4 bases, with 12 bases separating them. The CDR3, as DNA: TGTGCCAGCTCACCCCCGGCGGGGGGCACTGAAGCTTTCTTT. Translated: CASSPPAGGTEAFF.

The chain uses TRBV23-1 and TRBJ1-2, with D unresolved. TRBV23-1 is given ORF status, its function remaining uncertain. CDR3 length: 11 residues. V shed 4 bases and J shed 8 bases, with 8 bases lying between them. The CDR3, as DNA: TGCGCCAGCAGTCCCTACAGAGGCTACACCTTC. Translation: CASSPYRGYTF.

V gene TRBV27 combines with J gene TRBJ1-1; no clear D. The CDR3 runs 11 residues. Trimming cost V 8 bases and J 5 bases, with 9 bases left between them. Germline CDR1 MNHEY, CDR2 SMNVEV (reference sequence). The CDR3 here is CASGRWTEAFF. CDR3 DNA: TGTGCCAGCGGCCGCTGGACTGAAGCTTTCTTT.

The chain carries TRBV5-1 and TRBJ1-1; no definite D call. V lost 0 bases to trimming and J lost 0 bases, with 6 bases between them. Germline V CDR1 and CDR2: SGHRS, YFSETQ. CDR3 length: 14 amino acids. CDR3 coding DNA: TGCGCCAGCAGCTTGGGAGCCCTGAACACTGAAGCTTTCTTT. Translating it yields CASSLGALNTEAFF.

J is TRBJ2-5 and V is TRBV11-2, with 11 nucleotides matching TRBD1. After removal of 6 bases from V and 11 bases from J, the junction contained 8 bases not matched to a gene. The CDR3 is 13 amino acids. The germline V gene encodes CDR1 SGHAT and CDR2 FQNNGV. The CDR3 bases are TGTGCCAGCAGACGGACAGGGGGCTGGGAGCAGTACTTC. Residues: CASRRTGGWEQYF. The full variable domain, rest sourced from reference TRBV11-2 and TRBJ2-5, is EAGVAQSPRYKIIEKRQSVAFWCNPISGHATLYWYQQILGQGPKLLIQFQNNGVVDDSQLPKDRFSAERLKGVDSTLKIQPAKLEDSAVYLCASRRTGGWEQYFGPGTRLLVL.

The CDR3 region is CASSLSPGVGDEQFF. The DNA for the CDR3 is TGTGCCAGCAGCTTAAGTCCAGGGGTTGGCGATGAGCAGTTCTTC. The gene calls are TRBV7-7 and TRBJ2-1; a possible D gene is TRBD1 (6 bases). CDR3 length: 15 residues. Deletions cut 2 bases from V and 8 bases from J, with 16 bases between. CDR1 SSHAT and CDR2 FNYEAQ come from the germline V gene (reference sequence).

CDR3 bases: TGCGCCAGCAGCGACAGGCGGTACCAAGAGACCCAGTACTTC. It translates to CASSDRRYQETQYF. The chain links TRBV5-1 to TRBJ2-5, with D perhaps TRBD1 (6 bases). The length of the CDR3 is 14 residues. V lost 4 bases and J 0 bases, leaving 10 bases between the germline ends. Germline CDR1 SGHRS, CDR2 YFSETQ.

The chain couples TRBV18 to TRBJ2-1; 14 bases match TRBD2. This CDR3 spans 15 amino acids. Germline V CDR1 and CDR2: KGHSH, LQKENI. The V and J ends lost 2 bases and 7 bases, in that order; junction bases with no gene match: 1. DNA for the CDR3: TGTGCCAGCTCACCAGGACTAGCGGGGGGTAATGAGCAGTTCTTC. Translation: CASSPGLAGGNEQFF.

This clone showed up just a few times. The chain carries TRBV2 and TRBJ2-5; 10 bases match TRBD1. Germline loops: CDR1 SNHLY, CDR2 FYNNEI. The CDR3 extends over 15 amino acids. V dropped 3 bases and J dropped 5; count of bases not matched to a gene: 6. The CDR3 DNA sequence: TGTGCCAGCAGTGATATGGGACAGGGGATGGAGACCCAGTACTTC. Translation: CASSDMGQGMETQYF.

The chain recombines TRBV19 with TRBJ2-1, with unresolved D. The CDR3 runs to 16 residues. V lost 5 bases and J 0 bases, leaving 14 bases between the germline ends. Germline V CDR1 and CDR2: LNHDA, SQIVND (reference sequence). CDR3 in amino acids: CASSRIDSNSYNEQFF. The CDR3 nucleotides read TGTGCCAGTAGTCGAATCGACTCCAACTCCTACAATGAGCAGTTCTTC.

J is TRBJ2-5 and V is TRBV6-5; TRBD1 aligns across 7 bases. The CDR3 spans 15 residues. J lost 1 base, V lost 3 bases, and 5 bases had no gene match. Germline V lookup: CDR1 MNHEY, CDR2 SVGAGI. This CDR3 reads CASSYRGGPQETQYF. CDR3 coding DNA: TGTGCCAGCAGTTATCGAGGGGGCCCCCAAGAGACCCAGTACTTC.

This chain connects TRBV6-6 to TRBJ1-1; D unresolved. The germline gives CDR1 MNHNY, CDR2 SVGAGI (reference sequence). Trimming left V 5 bases short and J 0 bases short, with 7 bases between. The CDR3 length is 13 residues. In DNA form, the CDR3 reads TGTGCCAGCAGTCGGGGAATGAACACTGAAGCTTTCTTT. Residues: CASSRGMNTEAFF.

V is TRBV7-2 and J is TRBJ2-1, with TRBD2 matching 8 bases. Germline assignment: CDR1 SGHTA and CDR2 FQGNSA. This CDR3 is 16 amino acids long. Trimming took 7 bases from V and 9 from J; bases not matched to a gene: 17. The DNA of the CDR3 is TGTGCCAGCACCCCAGGAGGCGGGGGGAATTTTATTGAGCAGTTCTTC. Translating it yields CASTPGGGGNFIEQFF.

The chain links TRBV19 to TRBJ2-2; maybe TRBD2 (5 bases). The CDR3 consists of 13 residues. CDR1 and CDR2 from the germline V gene are LNHDA and SQIVND (reference sequence). Trimming removed 7 bases from V and 5 bases from J, with 11 bases in between. The CDR3 nucleotides are TGTGCCAGTATTGAAGAGGGAACCGGGGAGCTGTTTTTT. Its protein is CASIEEGTGELFF.

The genes are TRBV6-1 and TRBJ1-2; TRBD1 aligns across 11 bases. The CDR3 is 14 amino acids. Germline-derived CDR1 and CDR2 are MNHNS and SASEGT. V shed 0 bases and J 7 bases; nucleotides not matched to a gene: 1. Here the CDR3 DNA reads TGTGCCAGCAGTGAAGCCGGGACAGGGGGTGGCTACACCTTC. Translation: CASSEAGTGGGYTF.

This chain links TRBV28 with TRBJ2-1, with TRBD1 identical over 9 bases. Looked up from germline, CDR1 is MDHEN and CDR2 is SYDVKM. The CDR3 has 15 amino acids. The V segment lost 6 bases and the J segment 7 bases; nucleotides outside the gene matches: 10. CDR3 nucleotide sequence: TGTGCCAGCAGCCTAGGGACAGGGTATAGGAATGAGCAGTTCTTC. Amino acids: CASSLGTGYRNEQFF. The whole variable domain, filled in from reference TRBV28 and TRBJ2-1, reads DVKVTQSSRYLVKRTGEKVFLECVQDMDHENMFWYRQDPGLGLRLIYFSYDVKMKEKGDIPEGYSVSREKKERFSLILESASTNQTSMYLCASSLGTGYRNEQFFGPGTRLTVL.

This chain links TRBV6-5 with TRBJ2-5, with 7 nucleotides matching TRBD1. The V segment lost 2 bases and the J segment 5 bases; nucleotides outside the gene matches: 11. The CDR3 runs 16 residues. Germline V gives CDR1 MNHEY, CDR2 SVGAGI. The CDR3 sequence: CASSYTGTDTGETQYF. In DNA, the CDR3 is TGTGCCAGCAGTTACACCGGGACAGATACTGGGGAGACCCAGTACTTC.